A single sample is the source of the 27 T cell receptor beta chains below, sequenced in a study of T-cell memory formation after mild COVID-19. MiXCR was run by TCRdb on the 5' RACE reads, yielding one entry per CDR3 protein. The table lists some 7,400 distinct CDR3 sequences, 30% to 40% of them singletons. The material sequenced was PBMCs or a T cell subset sorted from them (not recorded which). These receptors came from an adult woman who had mild COVID-19 (a few samples of this study predate the infection). Cell type and time point are not known.

This clonotype appeared many times. The rearrangement links TRBV6-6 to TRBJ2-1; TRBD2 aligns across 10 bases. V was clipped by 2 bases and J by 0 bases; unmatched bases: 13. The CDR3 consists of 20 residues. Per germline, CDR1 MNHNY and CDR2 SVGAGI (reference sequence). The CDR3 coding sequence is TGTGCCAGCAGTTACCGAAAAGATAGCGGGAGGTATAGCTCCTACAATGAGCAGTTCTTC. This gives the protein CASSYRKDSGRYSSYNEQFF.

This clonotype came up many times. The J gene is TRBJ2-1, the V gene TRBV6-6, with no clear D. The germline V and J ends were trimmed by 2 bases and 2 bases, with 10 bases remaining between them. The CDR3 loop spans 15 amino acids. Germline loops: CDR1 MNHNY, CDR2 SVGAGI (reference sequence). The CDR3 DNA reads TGTGCCAGCAGTTACGAGGCAGTGACCTACAATGAGCAGTTCTTC. Encoded protein: CASSYEAVTYNEQFF.

CDR3 coding DNA: TGTGCCAGCAGCCTTGGTGCGTCGGGCGGAACTGAAGCTTTCTTT. Amino acid sequence: CASSLGASGGTEAFF. This chain links TRBV7-2 with TRBJ1-1; D is ambiguous. V dropped 5 bases and J dropped 5 bases, with 18 bases sitting between them. Germline CDR1 and CDR2: SGHTA and FQGNSA. The CDR3 covers 15 residues.

This clonotype came up once. The chain carries TRBV29-1 and TRBJ2-2, with D unresolved. Looked up from germline, CDR1 is SQVTM and CDR2 is ANQGSEA. The CDR3 is 15 amino acids. V was shortened by 1 base and J by 6 bases, with 15 bases between the two germline ends. The CDR3 DNA reads as TGCAGCGTTGAAGGGACCGAGAATCCCTCCGGGGAGCTGTTTTTT. Protein: CSVEGTENPSGELFF.

In regard to this clonotype: A clone one base away is much larger, so this may be a read error. V gene TRBV7-2 combines with J gene TRBJ2-1; D gene ambiguous. CDR1 SGHTA and CDR2 FQGNSA come from the germline V gene. This CDR3 contains 11 residues. The CDR3 region is CASSPGYDQFF. CDR3 DNA sequence: TGTGCCAGCAGCCCTGGGTATGACCAGTTCTTC.

Ten or more counts support this clonotype. CDR3 sequence (DNA): TGTGCCACCAGTGATTTCTGGGCTAGCAAGGGCACAGATACGCAGTATTTT. This sequence encodes CATSDFWASKGTDTQYF. This sequence joins TRBV24-1 and TRBJ2-3; tentatively, D is TRBD2 (5 bases). Germline CDR1 is KGHDR and CDR2 is SFDVKD. V lost 1 base to trimming and J lost 1 base, with 14 bases between them. The CDR3 spans 17 residues.

By sample share, this clonotype is medium-sized. The V and J genes are TRBV20-1 and TRBJ1-1; TRBD1 is a possible D gene (6 bases). V lost 0 bases and J lost 1, with 24 bases in between. CDR1 and CDR2 from the germline V gene are DFQATT and SNEGSKA (reference sequence). This CDR3 spans 19 amino acids. CDR3 loop: CSARDFMSGGTVGNTEAFF. The CDR3 DNA sequence: TGCAGTGCTAGAGATTTCATGTCCGGGGGCACGGTGGGGAACACTGAAGCTTTCTTT.

This clonotype has just one count. This sequence joins TRBV4-3 and TRBJ2-7; perhaps TRBD2 as D (6 bases). This CDR3 spans 13 amino acids. Germline V CDR1 and CDR2: LGHNA, YSLEER. With 0 bases removed from V and 6 bases from J, the gap between germline ends came to 9 bases. This CDR3 is CASSQELALEQYF. CDR3 DNA: TGCGCCAGCAGCCAAGAACTAGCTCTCGAGCAGTACTTC.

This clonotype was seen repeatedly, ten times or more. The chain links TRBV12-3 or TRBV12-4 to TRBJ2-7; the D gene is possibly TRBD2 (6 bases). The V end lost 3 bases, the J end lost 7 bases, and 7 bases lay between the germline ends. The CDR3 runs 11 residues. CDR3 region: CASSFGGEQYF. The CDR3 bases are TGTGCCAGCAGTTTTGGGGGGGAGCAGTACTTC.

The sample holds many counts of this clonotype. V and J are TRBV30 and TRBJ1-5; D not certain. Germline V gene data show CDR1 as GTSNPN and CDR2 as SVGIG (reference sequence). The CDR3 has 15 residues. Between the trimmed V and J ends, which lost 5 bases and 1 base, there was a span of 15 bases. The CDR3 DNA follows: TGTGCCTGGTCAGGTGGGCCACTAAGCAATCAGCCCCAGCATTTT. Protein product: CAWSGGPLSNQPQHF.

This clonotype counts as medium-sized (0.01 to 0.1%). The chain is built from TRBV7-2 and TRBJ1-1, with 7 bases lining up with TRBD1. Germline lookup yields CDR1 SGHTA and CDR2 FQGNSA. V shed 1 base and J 4 bases; nucleotides not matched to a gene: 9. CDR3 length equals 16 residues. The CDR3 nucleotides are TGTGCCAGCAGCTTAGTGACGGGGACAGCAGGCACTGAAGCTTTCTTT. Translating it yields CASSLVTGTAGTEAFF.

This clonotype was picked up many times. The rearrangement links TRBV11-2 to TRBJ1-2; D is undetermined. Germline CDR1 reads SGHAT; CDR2 reads FQNNGV. The V end lost 5 bases, the J end lost 1 base, and 11 bases lay between the germline ends. This CDR3 region has 14 residues. The chain's CDR3 is CASSPYGLNYGYTF. The CDR3 bases are TGTGCCAGCAGCCCTTACGGACTTAACTATGGCTACACCTTC. Full variable domain (rest looked up from reference TRBV11-2 and TRBJ1-2): EAGVAQSPRYKIIEKRQSVAFWCNPISGHATLYWYQQILGQGPKLLIQFQNNGVVDDSQLPKDRFSAERLKGVDSTLKIQPAKLEDSAVYLCASSPYGLNYGYTFGSGTRLTVV.

By share of the sample, this clonotype is medium-sized. The gene calls are TRBV12-3 or TRBV12-4 and TRBJ1-6, with no clear D. The CDR3 length is 13 residues. Trimming pared 4 bases from V and 7 bases from J, leaving 8 bases between. Here the CDR3 DNA reads TGTGCCAGCAGTTATCAGGCCAATTCACCCCTCCACTTT. This sequence encodes CASSYQANSPLHF.

In this sample, this clonotype turned up many times. V and J are TRBV7-3 and TRBJ2-7, with 9 bases matching TRBD2. J was trimmed by 0 bases and V by 1 base; bases with no gene match: 10. From germline, CDR1 is SGHTA and CDR2 FQGTGA. The CDR3 contains 18 residues. CDR3 nucleotide sequence: TGTGCCAGCAGCTTAAAAGGGCCTAGCGGGACATCCTCCTACGAGCAGTACTTC. This encodes CASSLKGPSGTSSYEQYF.

This clonotype was seen at least ten times. V is TRBV13 and J is TRBJ1-6; D call uncertain. Germline assignment: CDR1 PRHDT and CDR2 FYEKMQ (reference sequence). V was shortened by 3 bases and J by 5 bases, with 8 bases between the two germline ends. There are 14 residues in the CDR3. The CDR3 loop is CASSFGRNNSPLHF. CDR3 DNA: TGTGCCAGCAGCTTCGGCCGAAATAATTCACCCCTCCACTTT. Supplemented by reference TRBV13 and TRBJ1-6, the full variable domain reads AAGVIQSPRHLIKEKRETATLKCYPIPRHDTVYWYQQGPGQDPQFLISFYEKMQSDKGSIPDRFSAQQFSDYHSELNMSSLELGDSALYFCASSFGRNNSPLHFGNGTRLTVT.

The CDR3 loop reads CASSLTQDTQYF. The CDR3 nucleotides are TGTGCCAGCAGTTTAACTCAGGATACGCAGTATTTT. V gene TRBV28 combines with J gene TRBJ2-3; D unclear. The V end was cut by 2 bases, the J end by 6 bases, with 6 bases between. This CDR3 is built from 12 residues. Germline V CDR1 and CDR2: MDHEN, SYDVKM.

This sequence joins TRBV11-2 and TRBJ2-3; TRBD2 matches 10 bases. CDR1 is SGHAT and CDR2 is FQNNGV in the germline V gene. V shed 5 bases and J 1 base; nucleotides not matched to a gene: 9. The CDR3 spans 17 residues. The DNA for the CDR3 is TGTGCCAGCAGCCCCTACCCCGGGACTAGCGGCACAGATACGCAGTATTTT. It specifies CASSPYPGTSGTDTQYF.

This rearrangement joins TRBV9 to TRBJ2-7, with 9 positions matching TRBD2. This CDR3 is built from 14 residues. V lost 6 bases and J lost 2; bases outside the gene matches: 6. Germline CDR1 is SGDLS and CDR2 is YYNGEE. The CDR3 sequence: CASNPGGRAYEQYF. As DNA, the CDR3 is TGTGCCAGCAACCCTGGCGGGAGGGCCTACGAGCAGTACTTC. The full variable domain, with the rest looked up from reference TRBV9 and TRBJ2-7, is DSGVTQTPKHLITATGQRVTLRCSPRSGDLSVYWYQQSLDQGLQFLIQYYNGEERAKGNILERFSAQQFPDLHSELNLSSLELGDSALYFCASNPGGRAYEQYFGPGTRLTVT.

This clonotype was detected ten times or more. The rearrangement links TRBV6-5 to TRBJ1-4; D is undetermined. Trimming stripped 6 bases from V and 5 bases from J, with 13 bases between. Per the germline V gene, CDR1 is MNHEY and CDR2 is SVGAGI. This CDR3 region has 14 residues. The CDR3 protein is CASRQGYNNEKLFF. CDR3 DNA: TGTGCCAGCAGGCAAGGATATAACAATGAAAAACTGTTTTTT.

In its sample, this clonotype ranks as medium-sized. The chain links TRBV12-3 or TRBV12-4 to TRBJ2-3; D may be TRBD2 (6 bases). CDR3 size: 14 residues. Deletions cut 3 bases from V and 6 bases from J, with 13 bases between. CDR3 amino acids: CASSLGGVGDTQYF. For the CDR3, the DNA is TGTGCCAGCAGTTTGGGCGGGGTAGGGGATACGCAGTATTTT.

This clonotype was seen repeatedly, ten times or more. The rearrangement uses TRBV7-2 and TRBJ1-6, with TRBD1 as a possible D gene (5 bases). The germline gives CDR1 SGHTA, CDR2 FQGNSA. CDR3 length: 16 residues. V dropped 5 bases and J dropped 10 bases, with 21 bases sitting between them. CDR3 sequence reads: CASSPRVLRGGSPLHF. In DNA, the CDR3 is TGTGCCAGCAGCCCCCGGGTTCTTAGGGGAGGGTCACCCCTCCACTTT.

This clonotype was seen repeatedly, ten times or more. J is TRBJ1-2 and V is TRBV27, with no clear D. Between the trimmed V and J ends, which lost 1 base and 3 bases, there was a span of 6 bases. CDR1 and CDR2 from the germline V gene are MNHEY and SMNVEV (reference sequence). The CDR3 spans 13 residues. The CDR3 DNA follows: TGTGCCAGCAGTTTATTAGGACACTATGGCTACACCTTC. Amino acid sequence: CASSLLGHYGYTF.

This clonotype is categorized as medium-sized. This chain joins TRBV18 and TRBJ2-1, with 10 positions matching TRBD1. CDR3 size: 16 residues. The V segment lost 8 bases and the J segment 2 bases; nucleotides outside the gene matches: 9. Germline CDR1 KGHSH, CDR2 LQKENI. CDR3 sequence (DNA): TGTGCCAGCCTTGGGACAGGGGCCCTCCCCTACAATGAGCAGTTCTTC. Translating it yields CASLGTGALPYNEQFF.

This clonotype was seen at least ten times. This sequence joins TRBV4-1 and TRBJ2-5; D is uncertain. The CDR3 covers 16 residues. Germline lookup yields CDR1 MGHRA and CDR2 YSYEKL. Trimming left V 0 bases short and J 2 bases short, with 13 bases between. The CDR3 protein is CASSQDASWPQETQYF. CDR3 DNA: TGCGCCAGCAGCCAAGACGCGAGCTGGCCACAAGAGACCCAGTACTTC.

The chain joins TRBV12-3 or TRBV12-4 to TRBJ2-3, with 11 bases fitting TRBD2. V was clipped by 6 bases and J by 1 base; unmatched bases: 3. The CDR3 is 15 amino acids. CDR3 sequence (DNA): TGTGCCAGCAGAAAACTAGCGGGAGGCACAGATACGCAGTATTTT. It codes for CASRKLAGGTDTQYF.

The chain combines TRBV2 with TRBJ1-5; the match to TRBD1 covers 7 bases. V shed 6 bases and J 5 bases; nucleotides not matched to a gene: 4. The CDR3 spans 13 residues. CDR1 and CDR2 (germline): SNHLY, FYNNEI. CDR3 sequence reads: CASRETGDQPQHF. In DNA, the CDR3 is TGTGCCAGCAGGGAAACAGGGGATCAGCCCCAGCATTTT. The whole variable domain, remainder taken from reference TRBV2 and TRBJ1-5, is EPEVTQTPSHQVTQMGQEVILRCVPISNHLYFYWYRQILGQKVEFLVSFYNNEISEKSEIFDDQFSVERPDGSNFTLKIRSTKLEDSAMYFCASRETGDQPQHFGDGTRLSIL.

This clonotype was seen ten or more times. The V and J genes are TRBV6-2 or TRBV6-3 and TRBJ2-7, with 7 bases that match TRBD1. Losses at the gene ends were 0 bases for V and 2 bases for J; bases not matched to a gene: 10. Germline CDR1 and CDR2: MNHEY and SVGEGT. The CDR3 is 17 amino acids. CDR3 loop: CASSYSSTGRRTYEQYF. Here the CDR3 DNA reads TGTGCCAGCAGTTACTCCTCGACAGGGCGAAGGACCTACGAGCAGTACTTC.